The 27 T cell receptor beta chains in this list originate from one sample, sequenced in a study of CD8 T cells in Susac syndrome. Random hexamers were used to reverse transcribe about 0.45 to 1 ug of RNA. TCRdb redid the calling of the immunoSEQ multiplex PCR reads with MiXCR, one entry per CDR3 protein. The sample holds some 77,000 distinct CDR3 sequences, around 93% seen once. Source material: CD4+ T cells from PBMCs. The receptors originated from a human donor with Susac syndrome.

This chain joins TRBV2 and TRBJ2-3, with 9 nucleotides matching TRBD1. The trim removed 6 bases at V and 3 bases at J, leaving 7 bases unmatched. The CDR3 is 15 residues long. From germline, CDR1 is SNHLY and CDR2 FYNNEI. CDR3 coding DNA: TGTGCCAGCAGCCCGGGACAGGGAAGGACAGATACGCAGTATTTT. This encodes CASSPGQGRTDTQYF.

The gene calls are TRBV28 and TRBJ1-5, with D hard to call. CDR1 is MDHEN, CDR2 SYDVKM, per germline. V was pared by 3 bases and J by 0 bases, with 6 bases between. CDR3 size: 14 residues. The CDR3, as DNA: TGTGCCAGCAGTTTCCTGTCTAGCAATCAGCCCCAGCATTTT. Its translation: CASSFLSSNQPQHF.

J is TRBJ2-2 and V is TRBV6-5; D may be TRBD2 (5 bases). Trimming shortened V by 6 bases and J by 0 bases, and 11 bases separated the two germline ends. The germline gives CDR1 MNHEY, CDR2 SVGAGI. The CDR3 totals 15 residues. For the CDR3, the DNA is TGTGCCAGCAGGTTAGCGATCTCGAACACCGGGGAGCTGTTTTTT. It yields the protein CASRLAISNTGELFF.

The chain employs TRBV18 and TRBJ2-7; a weak D match, TRBD2 (6 bases). Germline assignment: CDR1 KGHSH and CDR2 LQKENI. The V end was cut by 2 bases, the J end by 2 bases, with 13 bases between. CDR3 length: 15 amino acids. The CDR3, as DNA: TGTGCCAGCTCACCATCGGGAGAAATAGCCTACGAGCAGTACTTC. It is translated as CASSPSGEIAYEQYF. The entire variable domain, with the rest obtained from reference TRBV18 and TRBJ2-7, is as follows: NAGVMQNPRHLVRRRGQEARLRCSPMKGHSHVYWYRQLPEEGLKFMVYLQKENIIDESGMPKERFSAEFPKEGPSILRIQQVVRGDSAAYFCASSPSGEIAYEQYFGPGTRLTVT.

This chain links TRBV5-4 with TRBJ2-3; D is possibly TRBD2 (5 bases). V was shortened by 1 base and J by 3 bases, with 9 bases between the two germline ends. The length of the CDR3 is 14 residues. Germline CDR1 reads SGHNT; CDR2 reads YYREEE (reference sequence). The CDR3 DNA reads as TGTGCCAGCAGCTTGAACGGGGTAACAGATACGCAGTATTTT. This gives the protein CASSLNGVTDTQYF.

The J gene is TRBJ2-1, the V gene TRBV6-5, with D perhaps matching TRBD1 (5 bases). Germline V lookup: CDR1 MNHEY, CDR2 SVGAGI. The CDR3 runs to 15 residues. Trimming pared 0 bases from V and 4 bases from J, leaving 10 bases between. The DNA for the CDR3 is TGTGCCAGCAGTTACTCGAACAGGCTTTACAATGAGCAGTTCTTC. Amino acid sequence: CASSYSNRLYNEQFF.

The chain employs TRBV18 and TRBJ1-1; no reliable D call. The CDR3 covers 12 residues. The germline V gene has CDR1 KGHSH and CDR2 LQKENI. The ends were cut back, 2 bases at V and 2 bases at J, with 3 bases in the middle. The CDR3 bases are TGTGCCAGCTCACCATCCAACACTGAAGCTTTCTTT. Protein product: CASSPSNTEAFF.

The rearrangement links TRBV4-2 to TRBJ2-6; 10 nucleotides align to TRBD1. This CDR3 is 17 amino acids long. Germline CDR1 LGHNA, CDR2 YNFKEQ. Trimming at V came to 3 bases and at J to 8 bases, leaving 10 bases not matched to a gene. The CDR3 nucleotides read TGTGCCAGCAGCCATCTCTCCCGGACAGGGGGGACCAACGTCCTGACTTTC. It is translated as CASSHLSRTGGTNVLTF.

This clonotype was observed once. The rearrangement uses TRBV11-2 and TRBJ2-3; no definite D call. CDR3 size: 14 residues. The germline V gene has CDR1 SGHAT and CDR2 FQNNGV. The V and J ends lost 5 bases and 4 bases respectively, with 13 bases between them. The CDR3 here is CASSRQYGADTQYF. CDR3 nucleotide sequence: TGTGCCAGCAGCCGACAATACGGCGCAGATACGCAGTATTTT.

The CDR3 DNA follows: TGTGCCAGCAGCTTAGTCCTGGGGCCGTATACGCAGTATTTT. Translated, it gives CASSLVLGPYTQYF. V usage is TRBV11-2 and J usage is TRBJ2-3; D may be TRBD1 (5 bases). CDR3 length equals 14 residues. Deletions cut 1 base from V and 7 bases from J, with 12 bases between. Germline CDR1 is SGHAT and CDR2 is FQNNGV.

This chain links TRBV19 with TRBJ2-7; D gene uncertain. Looked up from germline, CDR1 is LNHDA and CDR2 is SQIVND (reference sequence). The CDR3 loop spans 15 amino acids. With 4 bases removed from V and 0 bases from J, the gap between germline ends came to 13 bases. The CDR3 DNA reads as TGTGCCAGTAGTAGCCGGACGGCTTCCTCCTACGAGCAGTACTTC. This encodes CASSSRTASSYEQYF. The full variable domain, with the rest looked up from reference TRBV19 and TRBJ2-7, is DGGITQSPKYLFRKEGQNVTLSCEQNLNHDAMYWYRQDPGQGLRLIYYSQIVNDFQKGDIAEGYSVSREKKESFPLTVTSAQKNPTAFYLCASSSRTASSYEQYFGPGTRLTVT.

This clonotype was recorded once. V usage is TRBV2 and J usage is TRBJ2-7; D call uncertain. Germline loops: CDR1 SNHLY, CDR2 FYNNEI. The V gene lost 4 bases and the J gene lost 3 bases, with 4 bases spanning the gap. The CDR3 spans 11 residues. CDR3 nucleotide sequence: TGTGCCAGCAGTGGGGGCTACGAGCAGTACTTC. Its translation: CASSGGYEQYF.

The chain recombines TRBV6-2 or TRBV6-3 with TRBJ2-5; 9 bases are shared with TRBD1. Germline loops: CDR1 MNHEY, CDR2 SVGEGT. The V gene end was trimmed by 5 bases and the J gene end by 3 bases; junction bases not matched to a gene: 7. CDR3 length: 15 residues. CDR3 coding DNA: TGTGCCAGCAGTGCAACCGGGACAGGGAAAGAGACCCAGTACTTC. Translation: CASSATGTGKETQYF.

This chain joins TRBV4-3 and TRBJ2-5; a weak D match, TRBD1 (5 bases). Germline V gene sequence: CDR1 LGHNA, CDR2 YSLEER. The CDR3 sequence is 15 residues long. The V end lost 0 bases, the J end lost 1 base, and 9 bases lay between the germline ends. The CDR3 protein is CASSQEGARQETQYF. Here the CDR3 DNA reads TGCGCCAGCAGCCAAGAAGGGGCCCGCCAAGAGACCCAGTACTTC.

The chain joins TRBV6-2 or TRBV6-3 to TRBJ1-1, with TRBD1 identical over 8 bases. Germline CDR1 reads MNHEY; CDR2 reads SVGEGT. CDR3 length equals 14 residues. The J segment lost 0 bases and the V segment lost 6 bases, leaving 3 bases of the junction unmatched. In DNA, the CDR3 is TGTGCCAGCAGACAGGGGGTCTTGAACACTGAAGCTTTCTTT. Translation: CASRQGVLNTEAFF.

The chain couples TRBV6-5 to TRBJ1-6; D may be TRBD1 (5 bases). Germline V lookup: CDR1 MNHEY, CDR2 SVGAGI. The CDR3 has 13 amino acids. Trimming removed 8 bases from V and 13 bases from J, with 18 bases in between. Here the CDR3 DNA reads TGTGCCAGCTCTTCCGGGACCCCTCTGCCCCTCCACTTT. It codes for CASSSGTPLPLHF.

The V call is TRBV6-2 or TRBV6-3, the J call TRBJ2-6; no clear D. Germline V gives CDR1 MNHEY, CDR2 SVGEGT. The V end lost 4 bases, the J end lost 1 base, and 5 bases lay between the germline ends. CDR3 length: 14 residues. The CDR3 DNA is TGTGCCAGCAGTTCCTTTTCTGGGGCCAACGTCCTGACTTTC. Residues: CASSSFSGANVLTF.

This clonotype has just one count. The gene calls are TRBV5-1 and TRBJ2-5; D possibly corresponds to TRBD1 (6 bases). CDR3 length equals 16 residues. V was trimmed by 4 bases and J by 1 base, leaving 17 bases between them. Germline-derived CDR1 and CDR2 are SGHRS and YFSETQ. The CDR3 here is CASSDRSRLLQETQYF. The CDR3 nucleotides read TGCGCCAGCAGCGACAGGTCTCGACTCCTCCAAGAGACCCAGTACTTC.

The V gene is TRBV7-2, the J gene TRBJ2-7, with D maybe TRBD2 (5 bases). This CDR3 is 16 amino acids long. Trimming took off 5 bases at V and 5 bases at J, with 22 bases between the two ends. Looked up from germline, CDR1 is SGHTA and CDR2 is FQGNSA. The chain's CDR3 is CASSPVAGPLIHEQYF. CDR3 coding DNA: TGTGCCAGCAGCCCAGTCGCGGGCCCCCTGATCCACGAGCAGTACTTC.

The rearrangement uses TRBV18 and TRBJ2-1; D is unresolved. Germline V lookup: CDR1 KGHSH, CDR2 LQKENI. The CDR3 runs to 13 residues. Trimming removed 9 bases at V and 6 bases at J, with 15 bases between. This CDR3 is CASAMAEINEQFF. The CDR3 nucleotides are TGTGCCAGTGCAATGGCCGAGATCAATGAGCAGTTCTTC.

This clonotype was picked up a small number of times. The gene calls are TRBV7-3 and TRBJ2-3; D not resolved. Germline V lookup: CDR1 SGHTA, CDR2 FQGTGA. The CDR3 consists of 12 residues. V shed 0 bases and J shed 6 bases, with 4 bases lying between them. CDR3 in amino acids: CASSLTGDTQYF. CDR3 nucleotides: TGTGCCAGCAGCTTAACGGGCGATACGCAGTATTTT.

The chain uses TRBV30 and TRBJ2-3; D might be TRBD2 (5 bases). Germline values: CDR1 GTSNPN, CDR2 SVGIG (reference sequence). V was trimmed by 3 bases and J by 8 bases, leaving 18 bases between them. This CDR3 comprises 14 residues. The CDR3 region is CAWRAGPFAGTQYF. CDR3 sequence (DNA): TGTGCCTGGAGGGCGGGCCCCTTTGCAGGTACGCAGTATTTT.

This clonotype has a single count. This chain connects TRBV11-1 to TRBJ1-1; the D is unclear. CDR3 length: 14 residues. V lost 3 bases to trimming and J lost 1 base, with 9 bases between them. Germline assignment: CDR1 SGHAT and CDR2 FQDESV (reference sequence). This CDR3 is CASSFSGPNTEAFF. CDR3 DNA: TGTGCCAGCAGCTTTTCAGGCCCGAACACTGAAGCTTTCTTT.

The rearrangement links TRBV30 to TRBJ2-7, with TRBD1 as a possible D gene (5 bases). V lost 2 bases to trimming and J lost 3 bases, with 11 bases between them. This CDR3 is 13 amino acids long. Germline V gives CDR1 GTSNPN, CDR2 SVGIG (reference sequence). As DNA, the CDR3 is TGTGCCTGGAGTAACCAGGGCGGCTACGAGCAGTACTTC. Its protein product is CAWSNQGGYEQYF.

This sequence joins TRBV7-9 and TRBJ2-7; 10 bases are a match to TRBD1. The J segment lost 5 bases and the V segment lost 1 base, leaving 11 bases of the junction unmatched. The CDR3 sequence is 17 residues long. Germline V gene data show CDR1 as SEHNR and CDR2 as FQNEAQ (reference sequence). The CDR3 nucleotides read TGTGCCAGCAGCTTAGGGTTTCTGGGACAGGGGACCGACGAGCAGTACTTC. Encoded protein: CASSLGFLGQGTDEQYF. The variable domain in full, with the rest retrieved from reference TRBV7-9 and TRBJ2-7, is DTGVSQNPRHKITKRGQNVTFRCDPISEHNRLYWYRQTLGQGPEFLTYFQNEAQLEKSRLLSDRFSAERPKGSFSTLEIQRTEQGDSAMYLCASSLGFLGQGTDEQYFGPGTRLTVT.

This sequence joins TRBV7-9 and TRBJ1-5; D not certain. Germline loops: CDR1 SEHNR, CDR2 FQNEAQ (reference sequence). This CDR3 is built from 15 residues. Trimming took off 6 bases at V and 7 bases at J, with 19 bases between the two ends. In nucleotides, the CDR3 is TGTGCCAGCAGTTCTCTTATGGTAGTAGGCCAGCCCCAGCATTTT. Protein: CASSSLMVVGQPQHF.

The V and J genes are TRBV11-1 and TRBJ1-6; D perhaps matches TRBD1 (6 bases). The CDR3 contains 14 residues. Germline V lookup: CDR1 SGHAT, CDR2 FQDESV (reference sequence). With 3 bases removed from V and 6 bases from J, the gap between germline ends came to 9 bases. CDR3 loop: CASSLGALNSPLHF. CDR3 bases: TGTGCCAGCAGCTTGGGGGCGCTTAATTCACCCCTCCACTTT.